Sequencing of this T cell receptor beta chain was carried out in a study of CD8+ T cells in alopecia areata. The CDR3 sequence is 12 residues long. Trimming cost V 1 base and J 6 bases, with 7 bases left between them. CDR1 SGHRS and CDR2 YFSETQ come from the germline V gene. RNA extraction was followed by reverse transcription into cDNA, which acted as the sequencing template. Here immunoSEQ multiplex PCR was the method, and the copy in TCRdb shows in-frame clones only, minus some. The data hold over 100,000 clones, with around 50% observed a single time. Treatment specified: oral pan-JAK inhibitor, 5-10 mg twice daily. This clone was detected only a few times.

Specimen: CD8+ T cells sorted from blood, collected at week 24, from a patient treated with tofacitinib. The V call is TRBV5-1, the J call TRBJ1-1; D gene uncertain. The TCR comes from a human donor with alopecia areata. This chain's CDR3 is CASSLSAAEAFF. In DNA, the CDR3 is TGCGCCAGCAGCTTGTCCGCGGCTGAAGCTTTCTTT. The entire variable domain, with the rest obtained from reference TRBV5-1 and TRBJ1-1, is as follows: KAGVTQTPRYLIKTRGQQVTLSCSPISGHRSVSWYQQTPGQGLQFLFEYFSETQRNKGNFPGRFSGRQFSNSRSEMNVSTLELGDSALYLCASSLSAAEAFFGQGTRLTVV.